The 26 T cell receptor beta chains given below trace back to one sample, sequenced in a study of neoadjuvant anti-PD-1 for oral cavity cancer. Sequenced by immunoSEQ multiplex PCR; TCRdb stores in-frame clones only, minus some. The data hold about 14,000 clones, with 71% observed a single time. Sequenced here: PBMCs, sampled before nivolumab (anti-PD-1) treatment. The receptor set was obtained from a person aged 40 to 85 with oral cavity squamous cell carcinoma.

The chain recombines TRBV6-6 with TRBJ2-1; D is perhaps TRBD2 (5 bases). Between the trimmed V and J ends, which lost 7 bases and 6 bases, there was a span of 16 bases. This CDR3 region has 14 residues. Per germline, CDR1 MNHNY and CDR2 SVGAGI (reference sequence). As DNA, the CDR3 is TGTGCCAGCACTCTTCCCGGGGTTACCAATGAGCAGTTCTTC. This gives the protein CASTLPGVTNEQFF.

This chain's CDR3 is CASSVKETQYF. As DNA, the CDR3 is TGTGCCAGCAGTGTCAAAGAGACCCAGTACTTC. The chain couples TRBV2 to TRBJ2-5, with D uncertain. The CDR3 extends over 11 amino acids. Germline loops: CDR1 SNHLY, CDR2 FYNNEI. Trimming pared 4 bases from V and 3 bases from J, leaving 3 bases between.

In its sample, this clone was seen once. The chain is built from TRBV5-4 and TRBJ2-7; possible D gene TRBD1, 6 bases. CDR1 SGHNT and CDR2 YYREEE come from the germline V gene (reference sequence). V lost 2 bases and J 0 bases, leaving 9 bases between the germline ends. CDR3 length: 14 amino acids. CDR3 sequence: CASSLQGRSYEQYF. Here the CDR3 DNA reads TGTGCCAGCAGCTTACAGGGACGCTCCTACGAGCAGTACTTC.

As regards this clone: A junction end diverges from the germline sequence, so it may reflect a read error. This chain joins TRBV7-7 and TRBJ1-1; TRBD1 is a possible D gene (5 bases). The CDR3 is made up of 15 amino acids. CDR1 and CDR2 from the germline V gene are SSHAT and FNYEAQ (reference sequence). In DNA form, the CDR3 reads TGTGCTAGCAGCCCGAATGTAGACTTGGGGACCGAAGCTTTCTTT. Amino acid sequence: CASSPNVDLGTEAFF.

The V and J genes are TRBV30 and TRBJ1-3; D call uncertain. The germline gives CDR1 GTSNPN, CDR2 SVGIG (reference sequence). V shed 3 bases and J shed 0 bases, with 6 bases lying between them. The CDR3 totals 13 residues. For the CDR3, the DNA is TGTGCCTGGAGCCAGGTCTCTGGAAACACCATATATTTT. Residues: CAWSQVSGNTIYF.

The rearrangement links TRBV29-1 to TRBJ2-1, with 11 bases matching TRBD2. The CDR3 has 15 residues. J lost 2 bases, V lost 6 bases, and 6 bases had no gene match. Germline V CDR1 and CDR2: SQVTM, ANQGSEA. The CDR3 DNA is TGCAGCGTACTTCCGACTAGCGGGACCTACAATGAGCAGTTCTTC. Protein sequence: CSVLPTSGTYNEQFF.

This clone was detected only a few times. J is TRBJ2-7 and V is TRBV10-1; 7 nucleotides match TRBD1. Losses at the gene ends were 4 bases for V and 2 bases for J; bases not matched to a gene: 5. Looked up from germline, CDR1 is WNHNN and CDR2 is SYGVQD (reference sequence). This CDR3 spans 14 amino acids. The CDR3 loop is CASSANRGPYEQYF. The CDR3 bases are TGCGCCAGCAGTGCGAACAGGGGCCCCTACGAGCAGTACTTC.

The genes are TRBV4-1 and TRBJ1-2; D uncertain. Per the germline V gene, CDR1 is MGHRA and CDR2 is YSYEKL. The CDR3 loop spans 16 amino acids. V shed 2 bases and J shed 5 bases, with 18 bases lying between them. The CDR3 DNA is TGCGCCAGCAGCCAAACCATCAGGAGTAAAGGGTATGGCTACACCTTC. Protein product: CASSQTIRSKGYGYTF.

The rearrangement uses TRBV4-1 and TRBJ2-7; no reliable D call. Germline CDR1 MGHRA, CDR2 YSYEKL. Trimming left V 1 base short and J 6 bases short, with 13 bases between. The CDR3 runs 14 residues. DNA of the CDR3: TGCGCCAGCAGCCAAGTAGGCAGGCGCCGCGAGCAGTACTTC. Translated, it gives CASSQVGRRREQYF.

The chain uses TRBV7-8 and TRBJ1-3; D remains ambiguous. V lost 1 base and J 0 bases, leaving 7 bases between the germline ends. The CDR3 runs to 15 residues. Germline V gives CDR1 SGHVS, CDR2 FQNEAQ. CDR3 bases: TGTGCCAGCAGCTTAGGACGGAGCTCTGGAAACACCATATATTTT. This gives the protein CASSLGRSSGNTIYF.

The chain uses TRBV13 and TRBJ1-4, with TRBD1 matching over 10 bases. V trimming: 2 bases; J trimming: 6 bases; junction bases outside the gene matches: 6. Germline values: CDR1 PRHDT, CDR2 FYEKMQ (reference sequence). The CDR3 length is 16 residues. The CDR3 spells CASSLKEGTGDEKLFF. CDR3 bases: TGTGCCAGCAGCTTAAAGGAGGGGACAGGGGATGAAAAACTGTTTTTT.

This rearrangement joins TRBV28 to TRBJ2-7; 9 nucleotides align to TRBD2. The V segment lost 2 bases and the J segment 3 bases; nucleotides outside the gene matches: 2. The germline CDR1 and CDR2 sequences are MDHEN and SYDVKM. This CDR3 has 14 residues. The CDR3 loop reads CASSLAGGLYEQYF. The DNA of the CDR3 is TGTGCCAGCAGTTTAGCGGGAGGGCTCTACGAGCAGTACTTC.

The CDR3 DNA sequence: TGTGCCAGCAGCGTAAAGCGGGGGGGATTAAATGAGCAGTTCTTC. Its translation: CASSVKRGGLNEQFF. The chain carries TRBV7-8 and TRBJ2-1; 10 positions agree with TRBD2. The CDR3 covers 15 residues. The V gene's germline CDR1 is SGHVS and CDR2 FQNEAQ. Trimming took 5 bases from V and 7 from J; bases not matched to a gene: 8.

This chain uses TRBV27 with TRBJ2-7; D perhaps matches TRBD2 (5 bases). The CDR3 has 13 amino acids. Trimming shortened V by 5 bases and J by 3 bases, and 11 bases separated the two germline ends. Germline CDR1 is MNHEY and CDR2 is SMNVEV (reference sequence). The CDR3 coding sequence is TGTGCCAGCAGTGTGAGGACTGGCTACGAGCAGTACTTC. It codes for CASSVRTGYEQYF.

This chain joins TRBV6-1 and TRBJ2-7; no clear D. The V end was cut by 6 bases, the J end by 4 bases, with 4 bases between. The CDR3 length is 10 residues. Germline-derived CDR1 and CDR2 are MNHNS and SASEGT. This CDR3 is CASSEYEQYF. The CDR3, as DNA: TGTGCCAGCAGCGAATACGAGCAGTACTTC.

The rearrangement uses TRBV30 and TRBJ1-1; 7 nucleotides align to TRBD1. The CDR3 loop spans 13 amino acids. CDR1 and CDR2 from the germline V gene are GTSNPN and SVGIG (reference sequence). V lost 5 bases, J lost 1 base, and 4 bases stayed unmatched. DNA for the CDR3: TGTGCCTGGCAAACAGGGGAGAACACTGAAGCTTTCTTT. Translating it yields CAWQTGENTEAFF.

The chain uses TRBV5-1 and TRBJ2-3; TRBD2 matches at 8 bases. V lost 4 bases and J lost 5; bases outside the gene matches: 9. Per germline, CDR1 SGHRS and CDR2 YFSETQ. The length of the CDR3 is 15 residues. The CDR3, as DNA: TGCGCCAGCAGCCCGGGGGGGCAGGGAGTAGATACGCAGTATTTT. It translates to CASSPGGQGVDTQYF.

The rearrangement uses TRBV5-1 and TRBJ2-3; 7 bases align to TRBD2. Germline assignment: CDR1 SGHRS and CDR2 YFSETQ. CDR3 length: 16 amino acids. The V segment lost 5 bases and the J segment 2 bases; nucleotides outside the gene matches: 11. In nucleotides, the CDR3 is TGCGCCAGCAGACTTACAGCGGGACCCTACACAGATACGCAGTATTTT. Encoded protein: CASRLTAGPYTDTQYF.

Only a few counts were recorded for this clone. Germline is not matched at one junction end, which may reflect a read error. V and J are TRBV6-6 and TRBJ1-5; no definite D call. The germline V gene encodes CDR1 MNHNY and CDR2 SVGAGI (reference sequence). The CDR3 covers 14 residues. The chain's CDR3 is CASSYDPGNLPQHF. CDR3 coding DNA: TGTGCCAGCAGTTACGACCCAGGAAATCTGCCCCAGCATTTT.

The genes are TRBV7-7 and TRBJ2-1; TRBD2 is a possible D gene (6 bases). Trimming cost V 1 base and J 4 bases, with 11 bases left between them. The CDR3 contains 15 residues. CDR1 is SSHAT, CDR2 FNYEAQ, per germline (reference sequence). CDR3 sequence reads: CASSLDPAGYNEQFF. The CDR3 region has the DNA TGTGCCAGCAGCTTAGATCCAGCGGGTTACAATGAGCAGTTCTTC.

The chain links TRBV29-1 to TRBJ2-5; 10 positions match TRBD2. With V trimmed by 3 bases and J by 4 bases, 11 bases remained unmatched. CDR1 is SQVTM and CDR2 is ANQGSEA in the germline V gene. The CDR3 is 16 residues long. The CDR3 sequence is CSVERVASGRSETQYF. CDR3 sequence (DNA): TGCAGCGTTGAGAGGGTGGCTAGCGGGAGATCAGAGACCCAGTACTTC.

This chain joins TRBV10-3 and TRBJ2-3; a possible D gene is TRBD2 (6 bases). There are 15 residues in the CDR3. In germline, CDR1 is ENHRY, CDR2 SYGVKD. The germline V and J ends were trimmed by 7 bases and 3 bases, with 17 bases remaining between them. The CDR3 region is CAITGGLFPTDTQYF. The CDR3 coding sequence is TGTGCCATCACCGGTGGACTATTTCCAACAGATACGCAGTATTTT.

This clone was observed a few times. This chain joins TRBV5-1 and TRBJ1-2; 8 bases align to TRBD1. This CDR3 has 14 amino acids. Germline values: CDR1 SGHRS, CDR2 YFSETQ. V lost 0 bases to trimming and J lost 8 bases; unmatched junction nucleotides: 6. CDR3 DNA: TGCGCCAGCAGCTTGGCCCAGACAGGGGTCGGCTACACCTTC. Translation: CASSLAQTGVGYTF.

V is TRBV9 and J is TRBJ1-1, with 8 bases fitting TRBD1. Looked up from germline, CDR1 is SGDLS and CDR2 is YYNGEE. The V and J ends lost 3 bases and 5 bases, in that order; junction bases with no gene match: 9. The CDR3 is 15 amino acids. Written as DNA, the CDR3 is TGTGCCAGCAGCGAACACCCAGGGGGCTGGACTGAAGCTTTCTTT. Amino acid sequence: CASSEHPGGWTEAFF.

This clone was detected a few times. V gene TRBV5-1 combines with J gene TRBJ1-2; tentatively, D is TRBD1 (5 bases). This CDR3 is built from 14 residues. V shed 0 bases and J shed 8 bases, with 14 bases lying between them. The V gene's germline CDR1 is SGHRS and CDR2 YFSETQ. Here the CDR3 DNA reads TGCGCCAGCAGCTTGGAGGCCCTCCAGGGCGGCTACACCTTC. It translates to CASSLEALQGGYTF.

The J gene is TRBJ1-5, the V gene TRBV7-8; D call uncertain. Between the trimmed V and J ends, which lost 2 bases and 0 bases, there was a span of 8 bases. Germline V gives CDR1 SGHVS, CDR2 FQNEAQ. The length of the CDR3 is 15 residues. The CDR3, as DNA: TGTGCCAGCAGCTTATTAGGTAATAGCAATCAGCCCCAGCATTTT. Protein: CASSLLGNSNQPQHF.